The following is a TCR beta chain sequence with its context. Its antigen is unknown. Per-nucleotide qualities are absent, and no much larger clonotype sits a single base away. The data belong to a study of CD8 T cells in Susac syndrome (dated by TCRdb to the late 2010s). For the wider study: Repertoire sequencing was used to test whether CD8+ T cell activation and differentiation in Susac syndrome was antigen driven.

Peripheral blood CD8+ and CD4+ T cells from healthy donors, Susac syndrome patients and multiple sclerosis patients were profiled using high-throughput TCR beta sequencing. Healthy donors were included as age- and sex-matched controls. Bulk CD8+ and CD4+ T cells were purified by magnetic negative isolation, while CD8+ TEMRA cells were enriched using FACS. Blood was drawn into EDTA tubes, processed within 24 hours, and PBMCs were isolated by density gradient centrifugation. PBMCs destined for TCR sequencing were cryopreserved in liquid nitrogen and later thawed in a 37 °C water bath. A purity of at least 90% was achieved for sorted or isolated CD4+, CD8+ and CD8+ TEMRA cells. Findings and caveats that apply to the study as a whole: The number of individuals in the TCR sequencing and HLA analysis was acknowledged as relatively small.

RNA was extracted with the RNeasy kit and roughly 0.45 to 1 ug was reverse transcribed using random hexamers. TCR beta CDR3 regions were amplified with the immunoSEQ multiplex PCR assay covering 54 Vbeta and 13 Jbeta segments. PCR amplification bias was corrected by using a synthetic template baseline for primer optimization and computational correction. The paper's processing steps were these. Only productive sequences were kept, with reads annotated to V, D and J genes according to IMGT and analyzed in immunoSEQ Analyzer. To calculate clonality, Shannon entropy was normalized by log2 of the number of productive unique sequences and then subtracted from one. Public and private clones were assessed among the 100 most prevalent clones of each patient and control. Clones were defined as Susac-specific if absent from the healthy and MS cohorts, from 1052 published viral clones and from other ImmuneACCESS disease sequences. TCRdb cleaned the public reads at Q25 with fastp, built clones with MiXCR and kept in-frame beta chains. Rows matching on CDR3 protein sequence are summarized as one entry with the most common DNA and genes. The authors' filters were not applied to this entry. The sample table shows about 200,000 distinct CDR3 sequences, and 95% are seen once. The ten largest clones add up to around 0.1% of the sample.

V and J are trimmed by 6 bases and 4 bases, and the gene matches miss 7 bases of the junction. The germline V gene (reference sequence) yields DFQATT for CDR1 and SNEGSKA for CDR2. Taken from cysteine to phenylalanine, the CDR3 has 14 residues. This entry keeps only the CDR3 DNA: 42 bases, framed from base 1. Source material: CD4+ T cells from PBMCs. The sequence was collected from a human donor in good health. The chain links TRBV20-1 with TRBJ1-5, with TRBD1 identical over 9 junction bases. At the DNA level, the sequence is TGCAGTGCGCTGACAGGGGGACGAAATCAGCCCCAGCATTTT. Translated, it reads CSALTGGRNQPQHF.